The sequence of this TCR beta chain was determined in a study of Tregs in tolerant kidney transplant recipients (dated by TCRdb to about 2019). About the full investigation: The study applied TCRbeta sequencing to find donor-specific regulatory T cells before combined kidney and bone marrow transplantation and then followed those same cells after transplant. In 3 healthy controls, several methods of expanding Tregs specific for an allogeneic donor were compared by TCRbeta repertoire sequencing.

Concerning this clone itself: The clone's antigen remains unknown. No base quality values were provided; no much bigger clone lies one nucleotide off.

Unstimulated Tregs (CD4+CD25+CD127-), CD4+ non-Tregs (CD4+CD25-), CD4 and CD8 cells were FACS-sorted from thawed PBMCs. Healthy control blood came either as purchased buffy coats or from healthy volunteers. Healthy control blood was processed to PBMCs with a Ficoll density gradient and then cryopreserved, whereas patient PBMCs were collected both before and after transplant. Findings and caveats that apply to the study as a whole: Expanding Tregs with activated donor B cells appeared to identify the most biologically relevant and donor-specific TCRbeta repertoire. The study was constrained by small patient numbers, and validation of the findings is required in larger populations and under other immunosuppression protocols. Although technical replication error seemed to be minimal, the question of biological reproducibility was not addressed directly.

For TCRbeta CDR3 sequencing, genomic DNA from the sorted cells was extracted using the QIAGEN DNeasy Blood and Tissue Kit. High-throughput TCRbeta CDR3 sequencing, which included PCR amplification with bias correction and internal controls, was done commercially through immunoSEQ. Per the authors' processing: Unique productive TCRbeta sequences were defined by CDR3 nucleotide sequence where primers matched, otherwise by CDR3 amino acid sequence with Vbeta and Jbeta genes. As a correction for sorting error, sequences shared between sorted populations at a frequency ratio of 2:1 or less were discarded, and the remaining shared sequences were assigned to the higher population. A sequence counted as donor-reactive if, in CFSE-low cells, the sequence had a frequency of at least 0.01% and was expanded at least 5-fold compared with unstimulated cells. Jensen-Shannon divergence calculated on the top 100 TCRbeta sequences ranked by frequency was used to measure repertoire divergence. For samples with multiple sequencing runs, sorting error was corrected in each run separately before the runs were combined. TCRdb carries this immuneACCESS record with in-frame sequences only. Its versions omit some clonotypes, under half of them owing to an unresolved V gene in the studies checked, with the rest unexplained. That table is the source of V, J and clone size, and D and trimming were worked out from the DNA. Recorded for this sample are some 90,000 clones; just over 90% of them occurred a single time. The ten top clones hold over 3.5% of the sample.

This receptor was identified in a human donor in good health. The sample was CD8+ T cells from blood.

The DNA reads as follows: TGTGCCAGCAGCGGGAATTCCTACGAGCAGTACTTC. This sequence encodes CASSGNSYEQYF. The sequence links TRBV27 to TRBJ2-7, with a tentative D gene TRBD2 over 5 matching bases. The CDR3 has 12 amino acids, counting the end cysteine and phenylalanine. The only DNA kept is the CDR3, 36 bases in frame from the first base. CDR1 and CDR2 (MNHEY, SMNVEV) derive from the germline V gene (reference sequence). V is shortened by 6 bases, J by 1 base, and the region joining them spans 7 bases.